This T cell receptor (beta chain) is from a study of cytomegalovirus exposure and HLA in healthy donors. Use of 60 Vbeta and 13 Jbeta primers characterized the PCR. Study processing details: Around 76 million unique TCR beta chains, roughly 10 million shared, were counted in a later analysis. The table came from immunoSEQ multiplex PCR; TCRdb's copy has only in-frame clones and leaves some out. Clone size and V and J calls were adopted from that table, with D and trimming inferred from the DNA. The sample holds roughly 200,000 clones; around three quarters are singletons and the top ten take 5% to 7%. Overall study findings and caveats: In a later analysis, TCR association rates varied by HLA locus: DRB1 most, HLA-C fewest.

A word on this clone: Its specificity is unknown.

The receptor was derived from a man aged 35 to 55 in good health and CMV-seronegative. Sequenced: PBMCs.

CDR3 region: CATSPRDSYNEQFF. In DNA, the CDR3 is TGTGCCACCAGCCCCCGGGACAGCTACAATGAGCAGTTCTTC. V gene TRBV15 combines with J gene TRBJ2-1; 7 nucleotides agree with TRBD1. This CDR3 has 14 residues. Trimming cost V 5 bases and J 3 bases; bases outside gene matches: 4. Germline lookup yields CDR1 LNHNV and CDR2 YYDKDF (reference sequence). Complete variable domain (other parts from reference TRBV15 and TRBJ2-1): DAMVIQNPRYQVTQFGKPVTLSCSQTLNHNVMYWYQQKSSQAPKLLFHYYDKDFNNEADTPDNFQSRRPNTSFCFLDIRSPGLGDTAMYLCATSPRDSYNEQFFGPGTRLTVL.